This TCR beta chain was profiled in a study of shared clonotypes between healthy human individuals. The CDR3 has 15 residues. V was trimmed by 5 bases and J by 4 bases, leaving 15 bases between them. Germline CDR1 MGHRA, CDR2 YSYEKL. Data came from immunoSEQ multiplex PCR; TCRdb stores just in-frame clones and leaves some out. Of about 2.3 million clones in the sample, about 90% were seen once. General study findings and limits: Donor clonotype sharing was expected to depend on sequencing depth.

Comment on this clone: Its antigen is undetermined.

Sequencing was done on a sample of naive CD4+ T cells from PBMCs. Sample subset: CD45RA+ positively selected. The chain links TRBV4-1 to TRBJ1-3; D remains ambiguous. The TCR sequence derives from a young man in good health. Some clones in this sample may be carry-over from other donors' samples. CDR3: CASSVVRAGGNTIYF. In DNA, the CDR3 is TGCGCCAGCAGCGTAGTCCGGGCTGGGGGAAACACCATATATTTT.